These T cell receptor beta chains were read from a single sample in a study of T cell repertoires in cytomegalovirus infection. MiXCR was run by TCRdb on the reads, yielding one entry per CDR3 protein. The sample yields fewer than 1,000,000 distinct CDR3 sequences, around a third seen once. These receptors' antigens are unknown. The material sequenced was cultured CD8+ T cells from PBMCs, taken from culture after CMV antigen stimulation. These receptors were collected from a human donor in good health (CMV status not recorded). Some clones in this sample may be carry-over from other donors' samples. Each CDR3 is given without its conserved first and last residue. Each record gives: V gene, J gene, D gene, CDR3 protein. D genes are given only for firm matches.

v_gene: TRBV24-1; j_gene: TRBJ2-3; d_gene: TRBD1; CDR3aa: ATSDSAGGTQY
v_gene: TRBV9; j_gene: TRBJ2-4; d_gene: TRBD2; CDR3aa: ASSEGAGLADFLAKNIQY
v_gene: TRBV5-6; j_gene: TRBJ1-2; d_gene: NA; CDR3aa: ASSPRGQPSYGYT
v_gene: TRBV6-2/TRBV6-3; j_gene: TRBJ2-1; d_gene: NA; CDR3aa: ASSFRGQDNEQF
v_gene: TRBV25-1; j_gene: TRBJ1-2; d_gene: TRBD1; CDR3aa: ASRDRDRGRGYT
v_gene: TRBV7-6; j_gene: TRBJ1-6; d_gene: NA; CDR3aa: ASSSRLHNSPLH
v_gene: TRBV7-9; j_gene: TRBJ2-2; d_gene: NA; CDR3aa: ASSSEPGELF
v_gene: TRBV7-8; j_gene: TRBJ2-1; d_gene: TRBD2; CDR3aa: ASRQLAGRSYNEQF
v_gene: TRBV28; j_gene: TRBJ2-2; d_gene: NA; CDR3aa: ANSLRVPPGELF
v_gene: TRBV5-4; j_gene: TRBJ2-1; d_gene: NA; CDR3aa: ASTIGYNEQF
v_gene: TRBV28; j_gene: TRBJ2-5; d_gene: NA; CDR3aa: ASRQAWAGTETQY
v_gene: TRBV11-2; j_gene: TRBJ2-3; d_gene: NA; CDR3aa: ASSLGQHASTDTQY
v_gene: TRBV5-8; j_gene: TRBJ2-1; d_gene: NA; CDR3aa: ASSLAGGEGPYNEQF
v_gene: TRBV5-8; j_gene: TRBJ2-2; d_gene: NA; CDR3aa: ASTPGPGGNTGELF
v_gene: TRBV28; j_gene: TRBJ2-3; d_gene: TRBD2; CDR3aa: ANKGLAFYVDTQY
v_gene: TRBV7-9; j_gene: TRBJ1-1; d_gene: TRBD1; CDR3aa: ASRGTGKSGTEAF
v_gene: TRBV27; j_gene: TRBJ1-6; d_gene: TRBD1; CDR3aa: ASSLRTGGSNGSPLH
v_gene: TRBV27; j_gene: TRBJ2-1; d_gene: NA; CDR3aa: ASTQTTLYNEQF
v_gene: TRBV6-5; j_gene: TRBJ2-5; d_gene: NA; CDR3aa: ASSYRPGGEETQY
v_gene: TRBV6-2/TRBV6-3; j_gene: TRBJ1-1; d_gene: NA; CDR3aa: ASSFWPGRDTEAF
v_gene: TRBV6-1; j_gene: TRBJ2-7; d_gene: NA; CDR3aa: ASSRRGLVDEQY
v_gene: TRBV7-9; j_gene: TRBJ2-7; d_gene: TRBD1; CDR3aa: ASSPSYHRGLYEQY
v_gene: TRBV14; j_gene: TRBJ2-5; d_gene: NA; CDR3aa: ASSQDLGRETQY
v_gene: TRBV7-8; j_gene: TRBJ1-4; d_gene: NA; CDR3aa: ASSPPGGGEKLF
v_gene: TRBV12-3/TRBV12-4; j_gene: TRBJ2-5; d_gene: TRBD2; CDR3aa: ASRPSGEETQY